Sequencing of this TCR beta chain was carried out in a study of identical twins. TCRdb re-analysed the 5' RACE reads in MiXCR, keeping a single row per CDR3 protein. The top ten clones hold more than 2% of a sample with 280,000 or so distinct CDR3 sequences, around 8.8% of them seen once. This clonotype showed up many times. Germline V lookup: CDR1 MNHNS, CDR2 SASEGT. The CDR3 has 12 residues. Trimming shortened V by 6 bases and J by 6 bases, and 10 bases separated the two germline ends. These same records also appear under a second study, on yellow fever vaccine responses in identical twins.

The TCR originated in a woman under 30 in good health. V gene TRBV6-1 combines with J gene TRBJ2-3; tentatively, D is TRBD2 (5 bases). Sequencing used memory (CD45RO+) T cells sorted from blood. The DNA of the CDR3 is TGTGCCAGCAGCCGACGAGGGGATACGCAGTATTTT. It translates to CASSRRGDTQYF.